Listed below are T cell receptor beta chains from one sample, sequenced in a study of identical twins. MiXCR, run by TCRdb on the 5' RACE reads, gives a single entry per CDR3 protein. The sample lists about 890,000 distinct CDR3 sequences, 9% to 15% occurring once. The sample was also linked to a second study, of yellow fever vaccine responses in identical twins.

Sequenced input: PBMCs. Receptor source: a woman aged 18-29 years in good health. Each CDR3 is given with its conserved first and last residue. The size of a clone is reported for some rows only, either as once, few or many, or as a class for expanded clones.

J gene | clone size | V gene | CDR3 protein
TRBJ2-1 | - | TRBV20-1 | CSARQTTSSYNEQFF
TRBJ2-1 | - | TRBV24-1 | CATSGPPRSLNERDEQFF
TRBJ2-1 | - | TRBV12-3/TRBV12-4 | CASSLRAGAGGEQFF
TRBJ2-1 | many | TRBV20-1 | CSAGLAGGYNEQFF
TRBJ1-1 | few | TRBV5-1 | CASSSTGGDTEAFF
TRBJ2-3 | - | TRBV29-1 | CSVGGTSGGITDTQYF
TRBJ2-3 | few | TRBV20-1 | CSALHLSGRKPGTDTQYF
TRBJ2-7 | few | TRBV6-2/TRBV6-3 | CASSYRTSGRYEQYF
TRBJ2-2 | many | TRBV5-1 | CASRGTGSNTGELFF
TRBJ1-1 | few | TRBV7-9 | CASTMTENTEAFF
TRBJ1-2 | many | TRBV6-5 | CASSSFGQANNYGYTF
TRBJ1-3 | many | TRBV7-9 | CASTSTVMFHTIYF
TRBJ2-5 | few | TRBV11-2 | CASSLGVGAPQETQYF
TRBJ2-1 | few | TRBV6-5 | CASSYSRAGPTIF
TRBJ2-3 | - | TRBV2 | CASGLQQGSGRMQYF
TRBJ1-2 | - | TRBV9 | CASSVGGQTSYGYTF
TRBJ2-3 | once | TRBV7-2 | CASTARAGADTQYF
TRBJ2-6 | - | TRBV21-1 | CASSHRPDGANVLTF
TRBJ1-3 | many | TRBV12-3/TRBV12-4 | CASSGTAGSGNTIYF
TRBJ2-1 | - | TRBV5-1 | CASSLVRSLTYNEQFF
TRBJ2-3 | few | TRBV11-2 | CASSLWQRTSGTKDTQYF
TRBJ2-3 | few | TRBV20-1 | CSARMDGLALPFGYTNTQYF
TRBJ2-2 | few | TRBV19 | CASTTIGAGWGTGELFF
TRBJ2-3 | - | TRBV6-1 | CASSSSGGAMDTQYF
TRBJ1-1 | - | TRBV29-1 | CSVFRTEAFF
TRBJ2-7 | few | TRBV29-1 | CSVRKHRDSYEQYF
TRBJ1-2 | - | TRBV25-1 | CASSESPSYGYTF
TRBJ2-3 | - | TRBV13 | CASSPARGGGTDTQYF
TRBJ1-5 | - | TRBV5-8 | CASSSRNSNQPQHF
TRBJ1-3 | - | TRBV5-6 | CASSLEGARNTIYF
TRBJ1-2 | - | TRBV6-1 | CASSAVSGYGYTF
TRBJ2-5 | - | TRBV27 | CASGLGGRETQYF
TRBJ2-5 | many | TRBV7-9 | CASSFPGLEKPQETQYF
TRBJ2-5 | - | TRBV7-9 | CASSLLPSTKQETQYF
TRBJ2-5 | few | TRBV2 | CASRRTGIPQETQYF
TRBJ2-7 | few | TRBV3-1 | CASSPRTFSPYEQYF
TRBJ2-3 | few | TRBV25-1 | CASQMVSTDTQYF
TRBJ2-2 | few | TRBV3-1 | CASNRDRSNTGELFF
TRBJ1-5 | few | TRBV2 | CASRARQGSSQPQHF
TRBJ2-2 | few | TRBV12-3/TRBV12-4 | CASTSGGSTGELFF
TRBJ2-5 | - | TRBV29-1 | CSADSTGQETQYF
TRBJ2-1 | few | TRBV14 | CASSLAGLGVFNEQFF
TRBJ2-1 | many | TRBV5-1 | CASSQRQVAGRVPSSYNEQFF
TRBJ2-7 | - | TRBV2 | CASSGTGLTSYEQYF
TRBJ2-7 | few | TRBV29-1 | CSVPDLSGRGYEQYF